This is a list of T cell receptor beta chains from one sample in a study of CD8 T cells in ankylosing spondylitis. From the 5' RACE reads, TCRdb called clonotypes with MiXCR, one entry per CDR3 protein. The data show about 140,000 distinct CDR3 sequences, around 6.6% seen once. What was sequenced was blood, either unsorted or a sorted T cell fraction (not recorded which). Receptor source: a female donor with ankylosing spondylitis or in good health (not recorded which). The CDR3 runs from the conserved cysteine through the conserved F or W. The D gene is left open where the match is weak. The size of a clone is reported for some rows only, either as once, few or many, or as a class for expanded clones.

TRBJ2-1 . many TRBV5-1 CASGLGRRGNEQFF TGCGCCAGCGGACTGGGGCGGAGGGGCAATGAGCAGTTCTTC
TRBJ1-1 . . TRBV5-1 CASSPGVQNTEAFF TGCGCCAGCAGCCCAGGGGTGCAGAACACTGAAGCTTTCTTT
TRBJ2-5 TRBD2 many TRBV9 CASSVALAGAPYF TGTGCCAGCAGCGTAGCGCTAGCGGGGGCACCCTACTTC
TRBJ1-5 . many TRBV2 CASRVSNQPQHF TGTGCCAGCCGAGTTAGCAATCAGCCCCAGCATTTT
TRBJ2-7 . few TRBV19 CASSIPEGEQYF TGTGCCAGTAGTATCCCAGAGGGGGAGCAGTACTTC
TRBJ1-2 . . TRBV7-3 CASSSFIRTDTYGYTF TGTGCCAGCAGCTCTTTCATCCGGACGGATACGTATGGCTACACCTTC
TRBJ2-7 TRBD1 many TRBV5-6 CASSLFGTGSYEQYF TGTGCCAGCAGCTTGTTCGGGACAGGGTCCTACGAGCAGTACTTC
TRBJ1-1 . many TRBV6-5 CASSYSADLVTEAFF TGTGCCAGCAGTTACTCGGCGGATCTTGTGACTGAAGCTTTCTTT
TRBJ2-1 . many TRBV5-1 CASSLSVYNEQFF TGCGCCAGCAGCTTGAGTGTGTACAATGAGCAGTTCTTC
TRBJ1-4 TRBD1 many TRBV5-1 CASSRRQGSTNEKLFF TGCGCCAGCAGCCGAAGACAGGGATCAACTAATGAAAAACTGTTTTTT
TRBJ2-1 . few TRBV11-2 CASSFVRGDNEQFF TGTGCCAGCAGCTTCGTGCGGGGCGACAATGAGCAGTTCTTC
TRBJ2-7 . many TRBV7-2 CASSLGGVLSYEQYF TGTGCCAGCAGCTTAGGGGGTGTCCTCTCCTACGAGCAGTACTTC
TRBJ1-2 . many TRBV20-1 CSARSPGQGRLWGYTF TGCAGTGCCAGATCGCCCGGGCAGGGGAGATTGTGGGGCTACACCTTC
TRBJ1-5 . many TRBV20-1 CSAPGGGNQPQHF TGCAGTGCTCCCGGGGGGGGCAATCAGCCCCAGCATTTT
TRBJ1-3 . few TRBV6-6 CASRLPRVNTIYF TGTGCCAGCAGGCTGCCCCGTGTAAACACCATATATTTT
TRBJ2-1 . many TRBV27 CASRAGSTYNEQFF TGTGCCAGCAGGGCAGGGAGTACCTACAATGAGCAGTTCTTC
TRBJ1-4 . many TRBV4-2 CASSQEQTDEKLFF TGTGCCAGCAGCCAAGAACAGACCGATGAAAAACTGTTTTTT
TRBJ2-3 TRBD1 many TRBV3-1 CASSPPGTVTDTQYF TGTGCCAGCAGCCCACCAGGGACAGTCACAGATACGCAGTATTTT
TRBJ1-2 . many TRBV20-1 CSARDYTATIYGYTF TGCAGTGCTAGAGATTATACAGCGACCATTTATGGCTACACCTTC
TRBJ1-1 . many TRBV28 CGAMGRNTEAFF TGTGGGGCCATGGGTCGGAACACTGAAGCTTTCTTT
TRBJ2-6 . many TRBV4-1 CASSFLRGVGANVLTF TGCGCCAGCAGCTTCCTGAGAGGTGTTGGGGCCAACGTCCTGACTTTC
TRBJ2-5 . many TRBV24-1 CATSDFLSQETQYF TGTGCCACCAGTGACTTCCTGAGCCAAGAGACCCAGTACTTC
TRBJ1-1 TRBD1 . TRBV6-6 CASSYGQGANTEAFF TGTGCCAGCAGTTACGGACAGGGGGCAAACACTGAAGCTTTCTTT
TRBJ2-7 . few TRBV28 CASSLTRTLSYEQYF TGTGCCAGCAGCCTAACCCGGACACTCTCCTACGAGCAGTACTTC
TRBJ2-3 TRBD2 many TRBV5-6 CASSLAGGITDTQYF TGTGCCAGCAGCCTAGCGGGGGGAATCACAGATACGCAGTATTTT
TRBJ1-1 . few TRBV7-9 CASSFGVGGQGPEAFF TGTGCCAGCAGCTTTGGTGTCGGGGGGCAAGGGCCTGAAGCTTTCTTT
TRBJ1-3 . many TRBV3-1 CASSQGSPRSGNTIYF TGTGCCAGCAGCCAAGGTTCACCCAGGAGTGGAAACACCATATATTTT